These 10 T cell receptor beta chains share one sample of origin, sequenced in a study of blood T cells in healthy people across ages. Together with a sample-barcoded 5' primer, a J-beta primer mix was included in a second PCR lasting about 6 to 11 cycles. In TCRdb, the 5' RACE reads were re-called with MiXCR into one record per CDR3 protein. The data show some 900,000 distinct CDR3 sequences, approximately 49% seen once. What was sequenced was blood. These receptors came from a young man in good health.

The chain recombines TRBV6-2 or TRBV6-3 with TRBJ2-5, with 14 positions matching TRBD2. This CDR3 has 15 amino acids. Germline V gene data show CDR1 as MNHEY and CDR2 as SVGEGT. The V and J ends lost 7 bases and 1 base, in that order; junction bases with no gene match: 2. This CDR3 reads CASTGTSGGQETQYF. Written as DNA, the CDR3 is TGTGCCAGCACTGGGACTAGCGGGGGCCAAGAGACCCAGTACTTC.

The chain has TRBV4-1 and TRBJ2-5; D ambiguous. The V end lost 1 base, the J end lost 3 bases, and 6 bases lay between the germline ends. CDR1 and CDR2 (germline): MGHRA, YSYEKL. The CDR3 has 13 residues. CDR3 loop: CASSQVGKETQYF. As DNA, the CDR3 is TGCGCCAGCAGCCAAGTAGGGAAAGAGACCCAGTACTTC.

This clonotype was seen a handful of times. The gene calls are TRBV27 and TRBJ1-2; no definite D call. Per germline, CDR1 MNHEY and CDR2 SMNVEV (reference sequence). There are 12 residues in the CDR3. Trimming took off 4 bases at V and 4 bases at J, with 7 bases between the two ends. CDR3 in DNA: TGTGCCAGCAGTTCCGGGCGCTATGGCTACACCTTC. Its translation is CASSSGRYGYTF.

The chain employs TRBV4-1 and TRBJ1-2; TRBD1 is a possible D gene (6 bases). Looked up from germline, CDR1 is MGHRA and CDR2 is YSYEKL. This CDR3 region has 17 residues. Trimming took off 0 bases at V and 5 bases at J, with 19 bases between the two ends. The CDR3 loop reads CASSQDTQLRGRYGYTF. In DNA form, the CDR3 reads TGCGCCAGCAGCCAAGATACCCAACTCAGGGGACGGTATGGCTACACCTTC.

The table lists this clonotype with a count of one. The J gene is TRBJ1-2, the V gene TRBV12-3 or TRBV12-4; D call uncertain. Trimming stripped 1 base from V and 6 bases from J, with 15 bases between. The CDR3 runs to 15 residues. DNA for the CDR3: TGTGCCAGCAGTTTAGAAAGGGTTAAAGCTCATGGCTACACCTTC. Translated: CASSLERVKAHGYTF.

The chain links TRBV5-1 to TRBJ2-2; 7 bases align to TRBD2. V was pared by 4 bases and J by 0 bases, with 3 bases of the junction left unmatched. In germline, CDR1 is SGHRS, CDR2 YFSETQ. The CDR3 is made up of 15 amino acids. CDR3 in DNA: TGCGCCAGCAGCGCAGGACTAGCGAACACCGGGGAGCTGTTTTTT. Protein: CASSAGLANTGELFF.

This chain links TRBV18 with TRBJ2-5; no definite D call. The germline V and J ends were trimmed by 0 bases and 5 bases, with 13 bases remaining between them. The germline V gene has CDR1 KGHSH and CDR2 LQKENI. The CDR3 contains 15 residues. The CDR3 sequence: CASSPPEAPRETQYF. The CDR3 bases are TGTGCCAGCTCACCACCTGAGGCCCCGCGGGAGACCCAGTACTTC.

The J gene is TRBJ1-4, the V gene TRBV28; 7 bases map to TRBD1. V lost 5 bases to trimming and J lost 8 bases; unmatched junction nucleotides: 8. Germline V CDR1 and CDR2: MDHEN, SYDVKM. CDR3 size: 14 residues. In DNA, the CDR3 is TGTGCCAGCAGTCCAGGGGGAGGCTCCGAAAAACTGTTTTTT. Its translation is CASSPGGGSEKLFF.

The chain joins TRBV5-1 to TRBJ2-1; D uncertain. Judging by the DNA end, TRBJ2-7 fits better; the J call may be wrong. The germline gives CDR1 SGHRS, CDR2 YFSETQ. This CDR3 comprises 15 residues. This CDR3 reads CASRVFLGSYNEQYF. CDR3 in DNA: TGCGCCAGCAGGGTTTTTCTGGGCTCCTACAATGAGCAGTACTTC.

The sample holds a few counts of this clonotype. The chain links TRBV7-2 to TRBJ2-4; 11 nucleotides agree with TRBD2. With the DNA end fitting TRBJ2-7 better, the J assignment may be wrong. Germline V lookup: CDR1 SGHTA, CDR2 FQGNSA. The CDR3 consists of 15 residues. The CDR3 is CASSFLAGGAYEQYF. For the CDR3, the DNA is TGTGCCAGCAGCTTCTTAGCGGGGGGGGCCTACGAGCAGTACTTC.